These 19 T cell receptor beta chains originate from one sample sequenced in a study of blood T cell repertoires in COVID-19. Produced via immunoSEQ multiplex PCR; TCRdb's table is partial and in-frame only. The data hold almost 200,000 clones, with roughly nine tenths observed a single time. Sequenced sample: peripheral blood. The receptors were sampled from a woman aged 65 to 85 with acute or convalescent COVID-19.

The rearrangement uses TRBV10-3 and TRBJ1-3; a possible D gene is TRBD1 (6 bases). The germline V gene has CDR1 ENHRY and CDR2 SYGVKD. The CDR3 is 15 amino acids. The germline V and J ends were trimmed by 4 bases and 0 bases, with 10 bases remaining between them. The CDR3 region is CAISARDISGNTIYF. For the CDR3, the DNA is TGTGCCATCAGTGCCCGGGACATCTCTGGAAACACCATATATTTT.

The CDR3: CASSSLEAGGLNEQYF. In nucleotides, the CDR3 is TGTGCCAGCAGTTCCTTGGAGGCAGGGGGTCTCAACGAGCAGTACTTC. The chain has TRBV6-6 and TRBJ2-7, with 7 bases identical to TRBD1. Trimming cost V 4 bases and J 5 bases; bases outside gene matches: 14. Germline V gene data show CDR1 as MNHNY and CDR2 as SVGAGI (reference sequence). There are 16 residues in the CDR3.

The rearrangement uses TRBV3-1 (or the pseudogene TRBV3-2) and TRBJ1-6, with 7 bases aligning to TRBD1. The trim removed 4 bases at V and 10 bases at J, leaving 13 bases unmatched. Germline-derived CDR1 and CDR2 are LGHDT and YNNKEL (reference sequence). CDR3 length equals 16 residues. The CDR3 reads CASSPPVSGGRSPLHF. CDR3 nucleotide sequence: TGTGCCAGCAGCCCACCCGTCTCAGGGGGACGCTCACCCCTCCACTTT.

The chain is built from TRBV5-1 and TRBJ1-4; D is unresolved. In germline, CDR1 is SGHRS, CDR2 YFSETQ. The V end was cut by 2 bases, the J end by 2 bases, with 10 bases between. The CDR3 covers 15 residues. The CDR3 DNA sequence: TGCGCCAGCAGCTTCGGTGGTAAGACTAATGAAAAACTGTTTTTT. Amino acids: CASSFGGKTNEKLFF.

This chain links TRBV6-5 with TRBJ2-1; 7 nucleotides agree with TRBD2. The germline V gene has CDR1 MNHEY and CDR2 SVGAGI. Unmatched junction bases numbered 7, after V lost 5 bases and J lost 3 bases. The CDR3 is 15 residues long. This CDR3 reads CASSQAGLLYNEQFF. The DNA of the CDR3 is TGTGCCAGCAGTCAGGCGGGACTACTCTACAATGAGCAGTTCTTC.

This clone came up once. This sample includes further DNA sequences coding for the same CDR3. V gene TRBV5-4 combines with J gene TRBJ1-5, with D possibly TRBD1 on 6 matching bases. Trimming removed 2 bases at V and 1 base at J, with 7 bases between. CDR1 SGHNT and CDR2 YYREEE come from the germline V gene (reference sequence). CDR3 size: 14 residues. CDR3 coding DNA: TGTGCCAGCAGCTTACAGGGCAGCAATCAGCCCCAGCATTTT. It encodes CASSLQGSNQPQHF.

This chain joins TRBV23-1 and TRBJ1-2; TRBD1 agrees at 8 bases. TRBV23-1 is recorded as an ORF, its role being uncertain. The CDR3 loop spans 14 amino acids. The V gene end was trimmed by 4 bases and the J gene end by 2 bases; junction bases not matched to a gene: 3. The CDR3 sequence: CASSPTGANYGYTF. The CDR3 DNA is TGCGCCAGCAGTCCGACAGGGGCGAACTATGGCTACACCTTC.

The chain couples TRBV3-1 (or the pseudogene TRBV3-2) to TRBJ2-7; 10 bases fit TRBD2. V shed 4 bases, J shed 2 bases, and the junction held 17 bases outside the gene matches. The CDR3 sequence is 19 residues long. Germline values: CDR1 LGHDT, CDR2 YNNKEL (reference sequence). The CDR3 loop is CASSPLGAGGPGITYEQYF. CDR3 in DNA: TGTGCCAGCAGCCCCCTCGGAGCGGGAGGGCCTGGGATAACCTACGAGCAGTACTTC.

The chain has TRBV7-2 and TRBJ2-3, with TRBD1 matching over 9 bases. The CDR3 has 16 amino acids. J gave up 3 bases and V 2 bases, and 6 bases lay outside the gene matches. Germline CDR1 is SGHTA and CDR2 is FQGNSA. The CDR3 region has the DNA TGTGCCAGCAGCTTACCGCGGGACAGGGCTACAGATACGCAGTATTTT. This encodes CASSLPRDRATDTQYF.

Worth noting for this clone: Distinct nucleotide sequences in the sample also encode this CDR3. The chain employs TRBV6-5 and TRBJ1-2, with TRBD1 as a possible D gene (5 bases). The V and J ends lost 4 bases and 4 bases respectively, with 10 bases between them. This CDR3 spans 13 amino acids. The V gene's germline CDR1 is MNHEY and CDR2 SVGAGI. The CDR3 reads CASSSRGSYGYTF. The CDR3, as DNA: TGTGCCAGCAGTTCCCGGGGGTCCTATGGCTACACCTTC.

The CDR3 DNA sequence: TGTGCCAGCAGTGAAGGAAACACTAGCGGCGAGCAGTACTTC. The encoded protein is CASSEGNTSGEQYF. The chain is built from TRBV6-1 and TRBJ2-7; 8 bases are shared with TRBD2. The CDR3 is made up of 14 amino acids. The V segment lost 1 base and the J segment 6 bases; nucleotides outside the gene matches: 5. Germline lookup yields CDR1 MNHNS and CDR2 SASEGT.

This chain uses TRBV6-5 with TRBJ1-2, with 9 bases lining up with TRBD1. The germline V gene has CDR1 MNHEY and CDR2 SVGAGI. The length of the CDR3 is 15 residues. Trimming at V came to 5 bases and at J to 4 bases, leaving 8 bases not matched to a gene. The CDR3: CASSKLDRGGYGYTF. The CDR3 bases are TGTGCCAGCAGTAAATTGGACAGGGGCGGCTATGGCTACACCTTC.

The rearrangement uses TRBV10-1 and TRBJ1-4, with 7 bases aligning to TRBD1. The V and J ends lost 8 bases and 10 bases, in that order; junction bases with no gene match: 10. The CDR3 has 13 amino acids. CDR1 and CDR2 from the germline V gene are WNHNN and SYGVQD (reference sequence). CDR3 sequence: CASSGQAEGKLFF. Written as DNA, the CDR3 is TGCGCCAGCTCTGGACAGGCGGAGGGAAAACTGTTTTTT.

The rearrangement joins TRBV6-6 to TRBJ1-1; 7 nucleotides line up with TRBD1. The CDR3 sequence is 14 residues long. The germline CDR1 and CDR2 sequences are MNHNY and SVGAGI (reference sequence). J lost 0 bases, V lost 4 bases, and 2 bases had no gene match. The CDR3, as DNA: TGTGCCAGCAGTTTACAGGGGTTGAACACTGAAGCTTTCTTT. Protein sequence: CASSLQGLNTEAFF.

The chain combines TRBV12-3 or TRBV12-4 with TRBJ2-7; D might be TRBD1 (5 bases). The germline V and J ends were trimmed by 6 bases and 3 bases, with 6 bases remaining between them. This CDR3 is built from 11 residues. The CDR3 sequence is CASRRGYEQYF. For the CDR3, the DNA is TGTGCCAGCAGAAGGGGCTACGAGCAGTACTTC.

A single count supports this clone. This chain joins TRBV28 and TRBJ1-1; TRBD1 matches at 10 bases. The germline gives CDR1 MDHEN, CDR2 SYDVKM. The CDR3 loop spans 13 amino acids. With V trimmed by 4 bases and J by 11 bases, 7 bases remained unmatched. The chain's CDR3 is CASSWDRGPWAFF. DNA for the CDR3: TGTGCCAGCAGTTGGGACAGGGGCCCTTGGGCTTTCTTT.

The CDR3 here is CSVRVRSHEQYF. The CDR3 DNA is TGCAGCGTTCGTGTCCGGTCGCACGAGCAGTACTTC. This chain connects TRBV29-1 to TRBJ2-7; D uncertain. The germline CDR1 and CDR2 sequences are SQVTM and ANQGSEA. The length of the CDR3 is 12 residues. Trimming stripped 5 bases from V and 5 bases from J, with 13 bases between.

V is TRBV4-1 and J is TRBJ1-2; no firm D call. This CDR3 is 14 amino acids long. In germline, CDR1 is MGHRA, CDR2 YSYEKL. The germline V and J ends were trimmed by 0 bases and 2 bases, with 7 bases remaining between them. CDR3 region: CASSQDPMNYGYTF. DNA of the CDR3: TGCGCCAGCAGCCAAGACCCAATGAACTATGGCTACACCTTC.

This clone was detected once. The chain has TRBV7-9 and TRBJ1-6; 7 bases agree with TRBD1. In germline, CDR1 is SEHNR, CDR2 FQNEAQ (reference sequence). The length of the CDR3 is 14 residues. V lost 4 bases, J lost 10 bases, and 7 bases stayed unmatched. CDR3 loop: CASSSTGRDSPLHF. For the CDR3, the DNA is TGTGCCAGCAGCTCGACAGGGAGAGACTCACCCCTCCACTTT.